This paragraph reports one T cell receptor (beta chain). The antigen is unknown. This record comes from a study of CD8+ T cells in alopecia areata. Study details: Among treated patients, oral tofacitinib was administered at 5 to 10 mg twice daily. Tofacitinib therapy lasting 6 to 18 months was followed by 6 months off drug. Points from the study as a whole: TCR sharing was clearer in mice than between patients, perhaps partly owing to patient HLA diversity.

Lesional scalp punch biopsies and peripheral blood were collected from alopecia areata patients. Once RNA had been extracted, it was reverse transcribed into cDNA to act as the sequencing template. The table came from immunoSEQ multiplex PCR; TCRdb's copy has only in-frame clones and leaves some out. The table includes 140,000 to 150,000 clones, approximately 49% detected once. The germline V gene encodes CDR1 MGHDK and CDR2 SYGVNS. This CDR3 spans 13 amino acids. Trimming left V 4 bases short and J 3 bases short, with 9 bases between. The sequence was obtained from a human donor with alopecia areata. Sample: CD4+ T cells sorted from blood, taken at week 0. V is TRBV25-1 and J is TRBJ1-1; TRBD1 might be the D (5 bases). This CDR3 reads CASSGGGYTEAFF. CDR3 sequence (DNA): TGTGCCAGCAGTGGCGGGGGATACACTGAAGCTTTCTTT.